A selection of T cell receptor beta chains follows, all from one sample in a study of blood T cell repertoires in COVID-19. Using immunoSEQ multiplex PCR, the repertoire was profiled, and TCRdb retains in-frame clones only, with some absent. The sample has roughly 150,000 clones, 85% to 90% seen once; the top ten hold around 1.9%. The sequenced sample was peripheral blood. The receptors shown here come from a man aged 45-60 years who had recovered from COVID-19. CDR3s include the opening cysteine and the closing phenylalanine or tryptophan. The D gene is left open where the match is weak. Expanded clones get a size class; other rows say once, few or many, or leave the size out.

j_call d_call v_call clone_size cdr3_aa cdr3_nt
TRBJ2-7 TRBD1 TRBV6-1 NA CASSDPGQVLNEQYF TGTGCCAGCAGTGACCCGGGACAGGTTCTTAACGAGCAGTACTTC
TRBJ1-6 TRBD1 TRBV28 NA CASSSAGTGNSPLHF TGTGCCAGCAGTTCAGCCGGGACAGGCAATTCACCCCTCCACTTT
TRBJ2-3 TRBD2 TRBV27 NA CASSFSGRDPDTQYF TGTGCCAGCAGTTTTAGCGGGAGGGACCCAGATACGCAGTATTTT
TRBJ2-5 NA TRBV10-1 NA CASRSHQETQYF TGCGCCAGCCGGTCACACCAAGAGACCCAGTACTTC
TRBJ2-1 TRBD1 TRBV5-1 NA CASSLYRGLNEQFF TGCGCCAGCAGCTTGTACAGGGGGCTTAATGAGCAGTTCTTC
TRBJ1-1 NA TRBV6-1 NA CASSEYKSGDTEAFF TGTGCCAGCAGTGAATATAAGAGCGGCGACACTGAAGCTTTCTTT
TRBJ2-7 TRBD2 TRBV27 NA CASSLTGTSGVSYEQYF TGTGCCAGCAGTTTAACCGGGACTAGCGGGGTGTCCTACGAGCAGTACTTC
TRBJ2-1 TRBD1 TRBV28 NA CASSLGDSRPGPYYNEQFF TGTGCCAGCAGTTTAGGGGACAGTCGACCGGGGCCCTATTACAATGAGCAGTTCTTC
TRBJ2-7 NA TRBV2 NA CASSEKLGPPTYEQYF TGTGCCAGCAGTGAAAAATTGGGCCCCCCTACCTACGAGCAGTACTTC
TRBJ1-3 NA TRBV9 NA CASSSKASSGNTIYF TGTGCCAGCAGCTCCAAAGCGAGCTCTGGAAACACCATATATTTT
TRBJ2-1 NA TRBV4-2 NA CASSQDRLANAFF TGTGCCAGCAGCCAAGATAGGCTAGCGAACGCGTTCTTC
TRBJ1-2 TRBD1 TRBV5-8 NA CASSPSGTGVKGYTF TGTGCCAGCAGCCCCTCCGGGACAGGGGTAAAGGGCTACACCTTC
TRBJ2-7 NA TRBV14 NA CASSRTGLTYEQYF TGTGCCAGCAGCCGCACGGGACTCACCTACGAGCAGTACTTC
TRBJ1-1 NA TRBV19 NA CASSNWGDPNTEAFF TGTGCCAGTAGTAATTGGGGAGACCCGAACACTGAAGCTTTCTTT
TRBJ1-2 TRBD1 TRBV4-2 NA CASSQAGTGKGYTF TGTGCCAGCAGCCAGGCTGGGACAGGGAAGGGCTACACCTTC
TRBJ1-4 TRBD1 TRBV27 NA CASSFAGGTANEKLFF TGTGCCAGCAGTTTTGCAGGGGGGACGGCTAATGAAAAACTGTTTTTT
TRBJ1-2 TRBD1 TRBV6-2/TRBV6-3 few CASSMDRDLYGYTF TGTGCCAGCAGTATGGACAGGGATCTATATGGCTACACCTTC
TRBJ2-7 NA TRBV21-1 NA CASSPMALAGVYSYEQYF TGTGCCAGCAGCCCCATGGCGCTAGCGGGGGTTTACTCCTACGAGCAGTACTTC
TRBJ1-2 TRBD1 TRBV28 NA CASSSPGQGDYGYTF TGTGCCAGCAGTTCGCCAGGACAGGGGGACTATGGCTACACCTTC
TRBJ2-3 NA TRBV29-1 NA CSVEGTVTDTQYF TGCAGCGTTGAAGGGACAGTGACAGATACGCAGTATTTT
TRBJ2-7 NA TRBV6-5 NA CASLRGSSYEQYF TGTGCCAGCCTCAGGGGATCCTCCTACGAGCAGTACTTC
TRBJ2-3 TRBD2 TRBV3-1/TRBV3-2 NA CASSQDRGLAGAPQYF TGTGCCAGCAGCCAAGATAGGGGACTAGCGGGAGCCCCGCAGTATTTT
TRBJ1-1 TRBD1 TRBV10-2 NA CASSLRTGQNTEAFF TGCGCCAGCAGCTTAAGGACAGGACAGAACACTGAAGCTTTCTTT
TRBJ1-6 NA TRBV6-5 few CASKRTGTNSPLHF TGTGCCAGCAAGAGAACAGGGACGAATTCACCCCTCCACTTT
TRBJ2-6 TRBD1 TRBV27 NA CASSLGTGGYGANVLTF TGTGCCAGCAGTTTAGGGACAGGGGGCTACGGGGCCAACGTCCTGACTTTC
TRBJ1-1 NA TRBV3-1/TRBV3-2 NA CASSQGQSKARFF TGTGCCAGCAGCCAAGGACAGTCCAAAGCCCGCTTCTTT
TRBJ2-4 TRBD2 TRBV18 NA CASSPMASGSGIQYF TGTGCCAGCTCACCAATGGCTAGCGGGAGTGGGATTCAGTACTTC
TRBJ2-7 NA TRBV9 once CASSRDFAEQYF TGTGCCAGCAGCCGGGACTTTGCCGAGCAGTACTTC
TRBJ2-2 TRBD1 TRBV11-3 NA CASSSTGVSTGELFF TGTGCCAGCAGCTCGACAGGGGTTAGCACCGGGGAGCTGTTTTTT
TRBJ1-4 TRBD1 TRBV5-1 NA CASSRRTGLHTNEKLFF TGCGCCAGCAGCCGAAGGACAGGGCTCCACACTAATGAAAAACTGTTTTTT
TRBJ2-1 NA TRBV7-9 NA CASSDGQSYNEQFF TGTGCCAGCAGCGATGGACAGAGCTACAATGAGCAGTTCTTC
TRBJ1-3 NA TRBV5-6 NA CASSARDWFGNTIYF TGTGCCAGCAGCGCCAGGGATTGGTTTGGAAACACCATATATTTT
TRBJ2-5 TRBD2 TRBV28 NA CASSPGEVSGGALEQTQYF TGTGCCAGCAGCCCTGGCGAGGTTAGCGGGGGGGCTTTAGAGCAGACCCAGTACTTC
TRBJ2-7 TRBD1 TRBV7-2 once CASSSDRVRREQYF TGTGCCAGCAGCTCCGACAGGGTGAGGCGCGAGCAGTACTTC
TRBJ2-1 NA TRBV4-3 few CASSQDRLALSYNEQFF TGCGCCAGCAGCCAAGACCGTCTAGCCCTATCCTACAATGAGCAGTTCTTC
TRBJ2-7 NA TRBV21-1 NA CATGGGRLAERYEQYF TGTGCCACGGGGGGGGGAAGACTAGCGGAGAGGTACGAGCAGTACTTC
TRBJ1-2 NA TRBV29-1 NA CSAPVSGGLGYTF TGCAGCGCTCCGGTGTCGGGAGGTCTTGGCTACACCTTC
TRBJ1-6 NA TRBV18 NA CASSPPTGSPAGSPLHF TGTGCCAGCTCACCACCCACCGGGAGCCCGGCCGGTTCACCCCTCCACTTT
TRBJ2-1 NA TRBV24-1 NA CATSDPYSNEQFF TGTGCCACCAGTGATCCCTACTCGAATGAGCAGTTCTTC
TRBJ2-1 TRBD2 TRBV5-4 NA CASSSGLAGAGEQFF TGTGCCAGCAGCTCTGGACTAGCGGGAGCAGGCGAGCAGTTCTTC
TRBJ1-6 TRBD1 TRBV30 NA CAWSVGTGNSPLHF TGTGCCTGGAGTGTAGGGACAGGGAATTCACCCCTCCACTTT
TRBJ1-2 NA TRBV7-9 NA CASSPRGQGLYYGYTF TGTGCCAGCAGCCCCCGGGGACAAGGCCTTTACTATGGCTACACCTTC
TRBJ2-7 NA TRBV6-2/TRBV6-3 NA CASSPGASYEQYF TGTGCCAGCAGCCCAGGGGCTTCCTACGAGCAGTACTTC
TRBJ2-7 TRBD1 TRBV11-2 NA CASSPGTGGREQYF TGTGCCAGCAGCCCCGGGACAGGGGGCCGCGAGCAGTACTTC
TRBJ1-4 NA TRBV4-3 NA CASSSSLAGSATNEKLFF TGCGCCAGCAGCTCCTCCTTGGCAGGTAGCGCAACTAATGAAAAACTGTTTTTT
TRBJ2-4 NA TRBV7-2 NA CASSPGEVAKNIQYF TGTGCCAGCAGCCCCGGGGAGGTAGCCAAAAACATTCAGTACTTC
TRBJ1-2 TRBD1 TRBV9 NA CASSETGGYGYTF TGTGCCAGCAGCGAGACAGGGGGTTACGGCTACACCTTC
TRBJ2-1 TRBD2 TRBV12-5 NA CASGLGAGEENEQFF TGTGCTAGTGGTTTAGGAGCGGGAGAGGAGAATGAGCAGTTCTTC
TRBJ2-1 NA TRBV7-8 once CASSLGRRLDYNEQFF TGTGCCAGCAGCTTAGGGCGGCGGTTGGACTACAATGAGCAGTTCTTC
TRBJ1-1 NA TRBV5-1 NA CASSRTVPGDTEAFF TGCGCCAGCAGCCGAACGGTACCCGGGGACACTGAAGCTTTCTTT
TRBJ2-6 NA TRBV7-9 NA CASSKTLAPSGANVLTF TGTGCCAGCAGCAAGACATTGGCCCCCTCTGGGGCCAACGTCCTGACTTTC
TRBJ1-2 NA TRBV29-1 NA CSVELTTGLNYGYTF TGCAGCGTTGAGTTAACCACGGGACTCAACTATGGCTACACCTTC
TRBJ1-2 TRBD1 TRBV6-5 once CASSYRDSDLYGYTF TGTGCCAGCAGTTACCGGGACAGCGACCTCTATGGCTACACCTTC
TRBJ2-2 NA TRBV5-1 once CASSLIGQRNTGELFF TGCGCCAGCAGCTTGATCGGCCAGCGGAACACCGGGGAGCTGTTTTTT
TRBJ2-5 TRBD2 TRBV9 NA CASSVAVAGVGGQETQYF TGTGCCAGCAGCGTAGCGGTAGCGGGAGTAGGGGGACAAGAGACCCAGTACTTC
TRBJ2-7 NA TRBV5-1 NA CASSLVISSYEQYF TGCGCCAGCAGCTTGGTTATCAGCTCCTACGAGCAGTACTTC
TRBJ2-5 TRBD1 TRBV5-1 NA CASSSYRGSQETQYF TGCGCCAGCAGCTCGTACAGGGGATCCCAAGAGACCCAGTACTTC